This entry is about one TCR beta chain. As yet, its antigen is unknown. This CDR3 comprises 14 residues. V lost 11 bases to trimming and J lost 0 bases, with 16 bases between them. This sample was included in a study of cytomegalovirus exposure and HLA in healthy donors. Study-level findings and limits: Specific recognition of CMV antigens was confirmed in vitro for a few chains (all CMV-associated). The study labeled 180 or so TCR beta chains cytomegalovirus-associated. A likely sequencing artifact accounted for one observed cluster of highly shared sequence variants. In a later analysis, a genetic analysis reported fewer productive-TCR N-insertions in an Asian-associated ancestry cluster than the cohort average.

The study ran its PCR with 60 Vbeta and 13 Jbeta primers. Repertoires were generated with immunoSEQ multiplex PCR, while TCRdb's copy carries only in-frame clones and drops some. This sample yields about 110,000 clones, of which about 76% are seen a single time; less than 2.5% belongs to the top ten. The specimen was PBMCs. The receptor's source is a young woman in good health and CMV-seronegative. The rearrangement uses TRBV23-1 and TRBJ1-1; TRBD1 might be the D (6 bases). TRBV23-1 qualifies as an ORF whose function is uncertain. The CDR3 is CAVDSWSLNTEAFF. In DNA form, the CDR3 reads TGCGCCGTGGACAGTTGGTCGCTGAACACTGAAGCTTTCTTT.